This T cell receptor (beta chain) was profiled in a study of T cells in Graves' hyperthyroidism and ophthalmopathy. Study-level findings and limits: Ophthalmopathy prediction by the model preceded onset by a median about 6.3 months. Blood also held most thyroid clonotypes expanded beyond 0.001.

The investigators amplified TCR beta CDR3 regions from RNA transcripts. Initially, a first-round RT-PCR of the TCR CDR3 employed the HTBI primer set. TCRdb independently ran MiXCR on the multiplex PCR reads; one entry per CDR3 protein. The data contain roughly 500,000 distinct CDR3 sequences, approximately 49% of them singletons. In its sample, this clonotype was seen a few times. The antigen is unknown. A patient was excluded if there was uncontrolled infection, other autoimmune disease, pregnancy or lactation. Clinical symptoms, serum thyroxine, TRAb, thyroid ultrasound and orbital computed tomography established diagnosis. This receptor was obtained from an adult woman with Graves' disease, either hyperthyroidism or ophthalmopathy (not recorded which). The sequenced sample consisted of peripheral blood or thyroid tissue (not recorded which).

This CDR3 reads CSVQEWMGYEQYF. The CDR3 DNA sequence: TGCAGCGTTCAGGAATGGATGGGGTACGAGCAGTACTTC. V is TRBV29-1 and J is TRBJ2-7, with D hard to call. Between the trimmed V and J ends, which lost 5 bases and 4 bases, there was a span of 15 bases. The CDR3 runs to 13 residues. Per germline, CDR1 SQVTM and CDR2 ANQGSEA.